Below are 28 T cell receptor beta chains sequenced from a single sample in a study of a mutant IDH1 vaccine in newly diagnosed glioma. Only in-frame clones appear in the TCRdb table, and some are missing; sequencing was by immunoSEQ multiplex PCR. This table holds some 30,000 clones, around 77% found once. Time point meaning: week 35, safety follow-up. Doses consisted of 300 ug of mutant IDH1 20-mer peptide each, paired with topical imiquimod. For these receptors, no antigen is known. The source material was PBMCs, sampled from a glioma patient whose treatment included an IDH1 peptide vaccine. The receptors come from a woman in her twenties or thirties with glioma. Some clones in this sample may be carry-over from other donors' samples.

The rearrangement links TRBV7-9 to TRBJ1-6; D is uncertain. Germline V CDR1 and CDR2: SEHNR, FQNEAQ (reference sequence). The ends were cut back, 4 bases at V and 7 bases at J, with 11 bases in the middle. CDR3 size: 14 residues. The chain's CDR3 is CASSSPGGNSPLHF. The CDR3 coding sequence is TGTGCCAGCAGCTCCCCCGGTGGCAATTCACCCCTCCACTTT.

The chain uses TRBV6-1 and TRBJ2-7; 8 positions agree with TRBD2. In germline, CDR1 is MNHNS, CDR2 SASEGT. The CDR3 covers 13 residues. The J segment lost 4 bases and the V segment lost 11 bases, leaving 10 bases of the junction unmatched. CDR3 region: CALFGGEQYEQYF. The CDR3 DNA follows: TGTGCCCTTTTCGGGGGGGAACAGTACGAGCAGTACTTC.

The chain links TRBV27 to TRBJ1-1; D possibly corresponds to TRBD1 (6 bases). The germline V gene encodes CDR1 MNHEY and CDR2 SMNVEV (reference sequence). The V end lost 5 bases, the J end lost 1 base, and 11 bases lay between the germline ends. The CDR3 is 14 residues long. The CDR3 DNA reads as TGTGCCAGCAGTACCCGGACAGAGAACACTGAAGCTTTCTTT. Translating it yields CASSTRTENTEAFF.

The chain joins TRBV28 to TRBJ2-5; D not resolved. In germline, CDR1 is MDHEN, CDR2 SYDVKM. The CDR3 runs to 14 residues. V was shortened by 2 bases and J by 5 bases, with 12 bases between the two germline ends. The CDR3 is CASSLPSRPETQYF. The CDR3 DNA is TGTGCCAGCAGTTTACCCTCCAGACCCGAGACCCAGTACTTC.

The V gene is TRBV6-5, the J gene TRBJ2-7, with 9 bases aligning to TRBD2. The V segment lost 0 bases and the J segment 3 bases; nucleotides outside the gene matches: 6. Germline V gene data show CDR1 as MNHEY and CDR2 as SVGAGI. The CDR3 loop spans 16 amino acids. The CDR3 spells CASSYSTLAGNYEQYF. DNA for the CDR3: TGTGCCAGCAGTTACTCGACCCTAGCGGGGAACTACGAGCAGTACTTC.

The chain is built from TRBV4-1 and TRBJ2-1; a possible D gene is TRBD1 (6 bases). Germline CDR1 and CDR2: MGHRA and YSYEKL. The CDR3 extends over 15 amino acids. V gave up 2 bases and J gave up 5 bases, with 13 bases separating them. CDR3 sequence: CASSQWQGIHNEQFF. In DNA form, the CDR3 reads TGCGCCAGCAGCCAATGGCAGGGGATCCACAATGAGCAGTTCTTC.

The chain recombines TRBV29-1 with TRBJ2-7; D not resolved. V gave up 3 bases and J gave up 5 bases, with 14 bases separating them. This CDR3 spans 13 amino acids. Looked up from germline, CDR1 is SQVTM and CDR2 is ANQGSEA. This CDR3 reads CSVEFNGQNEQYF. Here the CDR3 DNA reads TGCAGCGTTGAGTTTAATGGGCAAAACGAGCAGTACTTC.

The chain uses TRBV11-3 and TRBJ1-1; D is unclear. V was cut by 1 base and J by 0 bases, with 12 bases left in between. The CDR3 consists of 16 residues. Germline CDR1 is SGHNT and CDR2 is YENEEA. The DNA for the CDR3 is TGTGCCAGCAGCTTAGGGCCGGGGAGAATGAACACTGAAGCTTTCTTT. Its translation: CASSLGPGRMNTEAFF.

The chain is built from TRBV2 and TRBJ2-6; a possible D gene is TRBD1 (5 bases). This CDR3 contains 20 residues. V was shortened by 7 bases and J by 0 bases, with 25 bases between the two germline ends. Per the germline V gene, CDR1 is SNHLY and CDR2 is FYNNEI. CDR3 sequence (DNA): TGTGCCAGCAAGATCCGGACGGAACAGGTGGTGAGCTCTGGGGCCAACGTCCTGACTTTC. Translating gives CASKIRTEQVVSSGANVLTF.

The chain is built from TRBV9 and TRBJ2-7; 12 nucleotides agree with TRBD2. Germline lookup yields CDR1 SGDLS and CDR2 YYNGEE. The CDR3 consists of 15 residues. The V and J ends lost 4 bases and 0 bases, in that order; junction bases with no gene match: 2. The CDR3 here is CASSPTSGSSYEQYF. In nucleotides, the CDR3 is TGTGCCAGCAGCCCGACTAGCGGGAGCTCCTACGAGCAGTACTTC.

The V and J genes are TRBV10-2 and TRBJ2-1, with D possibly called TRBD1 or TRBD2 (5 bases each). Germline V gives CDR1 WSHSY, CDR2 SAAADI. The V end was cut by 5 bases, the J end by 10 bases, with 9 bases between. This CDR3 comprises 11 residues. CDR3 DNA: TGCGCCAGCAGTCCCGGGACGGAGCAGTTCTTC. The encoded protein is CASSPGTEQFF.

J is TRBJ2-2 and V is TRBV5-4; D gene uncertain. There are 15 residues in the CDR3. CDR1 and CDR2 from the germline V gene are SGHNT and YYREEE (reference sequence). V lost 5 bases to trimming and J lost 1 base, with 12 bases between them. CDR3 in amino acids: CASSPAGKNTGELFF. As DNA, the CDR3 is TGTGCCAGCAGTCCGGCAGGAAAGAACACCGGGGAGCTGTTTTTT.

This clone was detected once. V gene TRBV28 combines with J gene TRBJ1-3; D is unresolved. The V end lost 6 bases, the J end lost 8 bases, and 14 bases lay between the germline ends. The germline gives CDR1 MDHEN, CDR2 SYDVKM. This CDR3 comprises 13 residues. The CDR3 nucleotides read TGTGCCAGCAGCGGCTTAGTGGAGGACACCATATATTTT. Residues: CASSGLVEDTIYF.

The rearrangement joins TRBV18 to TRBJ1-1; 10 nucleotides agree with TRBD1. The CDR3 totals 14 residues. V gave up 5 bases and J gave up 1 base; unmatched junction bases: 1. Germline V gene sequence: CDR1 KGHSH, CDR2 LQKENI. The CDR3 bases are TGTGCCAGCTCAAGGGACAGGGGGAACACTGAAGCTTTCTTT. Protein product: CASSRDRGNTEAFF.

V usage is TRBV19 and J usage is TRBJ1-4, with TRBD1 matching 7 bases. CDR3 size: 16 residues. The V segment lost 9 bases and the J segment 1 base; nucleotides outside the gene matches: 11. Germline CDR1 LNHDA, CDR2 SQIVND (reference sequence). CDR3 protein: CASLGRGLRTNEKLFF. The DNA of the CDR3 is TGTGCCAGCCTGGGAAGGGGGCTGAGAACTAATGAAAAACTGTTTTTT.

CDR3 sequence reads: CASSPWRQGFTEAFF. The CDR3 nucleotides are TGTGCCAGTAGTCCCTGGCGTCAGGGGTTCACTGAAGCTTTCTTT. The rearrangement links TRBV19 to TRBJ1-1, with D perhaps TRBD1 (6 bases). Germline assignment: CDR1 LNHDA and CDR2 SQIVND (reference sequence). This CDR3 spans 15 amino acids. V was trimmed by 5 bases and J by 4 bases, leaving 17 bases between them.

This clone is large (0.1 to 1%) by share. The gene calls are TRBV27 and TRBJ1-5, with D possibly matching TRBD1 (6 bases). V shed 6 bases and J shed 7 bases, with 22 bases lying between them. The CDR3 contains 16 residues. The germline V gene encodes CDR1 MNHEY and CDR2 SMNVEV (reference sequence). The CDR3 loop is CASRIPLRGVDQPQHF. In DNA, the CDR3 is TGTGCCAGCAGGATTCCGCTGAGGGGGGTGGACCAGCCCCAGCATTTT.

The chain joins TRBV7-2 to TRBJ1-4; no firm D call. The CDR3 has 15 amino acids. The germline gives CDR1 SGHTA, CDR2 FQGNSA. V dropped 2 bases and J dropped 3 bases, with 10 bases sitting between them. This CDR3 is CASSLTRAANEKLFF. CDR3 nucleotides: TGTGCCAGCAGCTTAACTCGGGCAGCTAATGAAAAACTGTTTTTT.

The chain has TRBV7-9 and TRBJ2-2; 7 bases fit TRBD2. Trimming took 6 bases from V and 1 from J; bases not matched to a gene: 5. The germline V gene encodes CDR1 SEHNR and CDR2 FQNEAQ (reference sequence). CDR3 length: 15 amino acids. The CDR3 nucleotides read TGTGCCAGCAGAGCGGGACCAGGGAACACCGGGGAGCTGTTTTTT. Protein sequence: CASRAGPGNTGELFF.

The chain recombines TRBV14 with TRBJ2-5; D is unclear. Trimming removed 5 bases from V and 2 bases from J, with 3 bases in between. CDR1 and CDR2 from the germline V gene are SGHDN and FVKESK. The CDR3 is 11 amino acids. CDR3 loop: CASSSQETQYF. The CDR3 DNA reads TGTGCCAGCAGCTCTCAAGAGACCCAGTACTTC. Looking up the rest from reference TRBV14 and TRBJ2-5 gives the full variable domain: EAGVTQFPSHSVIEKGQTVTLRCDPISGHDNLYWYRRVMGKEIKFLLHFVKESKQDESGMPNNRFLAERTGGTYSTLKVQPAELEDSGVYFCASSSQETQYFGPGTRLLVL.

This chain connects TRBV7-9 to TRBJ1-5; D is unresolved. CDR3 size: 16 residues. V dropped 6 bases and J dropped 2 bases, with 17 bases sitting between them. The germline V gene has CDR1 SEHNR and CDR2 FQNEAQ (reference sequence). CDR3 sequence: CASSLTLGLGNQPQHF. DNA for the CDR3: TGTGCCAGCAGTCTCACCCTGGGTCTCGGCAATCAGCCCCAGCATTTT.

V gene TRBV7-9 combines with J gene TRBJ2-6; D call uncertain. CDR3 size: 16 residues. Between the trimmed V and J ends, which lost 2 bases and 0 bases, there was a span of 8 bases. Per germline, CDR1 SEHNR and CDR2 FQNEAQ (reference sequence). CDR3 nucleotide sequence: TGTGCCAGCAGCTTAAATGACCGCTCTGGGGCCAACGTCCTGACTTTC. Encoded protein: CASSLNDRSGANVLTF.

The V and J genes are TRBV7-2 and TRBJ2-2; 10 positions agree with TRBD2. This CDR3 comprises 16 residues. Looked up from germline, CDR1 is SGHTA and CDR2 is FQGNSA. V shed 2 bases, J shed 7 bases, and the junction held 7 bases outside the gene matches. The CDR3 here is CASSLTSGATGGELFF. The CDR3 DNA follows: TGTGCCAGCAGCTTAACTAGCGGGGCAACGGGCGGGGAGCTGTTTTTT.

The chain uses TRBV13 and TRBJ2-7; 13 bases fit TRBD2. CDR3 length: 15 amino acids. In germline, CDR1 is PRHDT, CDR2 FYEKMQ (reference sequence). The J segment lost 7 bases and the V segment lost 6 bases, leaving 9 bases of the junction unmatched. The CDR3 nucleotides are TGTGCCAGCAGGCCTGGACTAGCGGGAGCGGGGGAGCAGTACTTC. It specifies CASRPGLAGAGEQYF.

This chain links TRBV5-6 with TRBJ1-1; D is unresolved. Germline V gene data show CDR1 as SGHDT and CDR2 as YYEEEE. This CDR3 region has 11 residues. Trimming left V 0 bases short and J 10 bases short, with 7 bases between. CDR3 nucleotides: TGTGCCAGCAGCTTGGGGCAGCTAGCTTTCTTT. Encoded protein: CASSLGQLAFF. Together with reference TRBV5-6 and TRBJ1-1, the CDR3 gives the full variable domain: DAGVTQSPTHLIKTRGQQVTLRCSPKSGHDTVSWYQQALGQGPQFIFQYYEEEERQRGNFPDRFSGHQFPNYSSELNVNALLLGDSALYLCASSLGQLAFFGQGTRLTVV.

The sample holds a few counts of this clone. J is TRBJ1-1 and V is TRBV25-1, with no clear D. Trimming removed 1 base at V and 8 bases at J, with 5 bases between. The CDR3 sequence is 11 residues long. Germline CDR1 is MGHDK and CDR2 is SYGVNS. The chain's CDR3 is CASSEFNEAFF. The CDR3 coding sequence is TGTGCCAGCAGTGAATTCAACGAAGCTTTCTTT.

The chain combines TRBV6-5 with TRBJ2-6, with D perhaps being TRBD1 or TRBD2 (5 bases each). Trimming cost V 5 bases and J 2 bases, with 10 bases left between them. The CDR3 contains 15 residues. In germline, CDR1 is MNHEY, CDR2 SVGAGI. This CDR3 is CASSPRGAGANVLTF. The DNA of the CDR3 is TGTGCCAGCAGTCCCCGGGGCGCTGGGGCCAACGTCCTGACTTTC.

The chain uses TRBV5-4 and TRBJ2-7, with 7 bases aligning to TRBD1. Germline trimming cut 0 bases from V and 4 bases from J; bases unmatched to any gene: 4. The CDR3 totals 14 residues. CDR1 is SGHNT, CDR2 YYREEE, per germline (reference sequence). In DNA form, the CDR3 reads TGTGCCAGCAGCTTGGGTCAGGGGGAGTACGAGCAGTACTTC. Residues: CASSLGQGEYEQYF.